The source of this T cell receptor beta chain is a study of blood T cell repertoires in COVID-19. Study details: Donors in the United States, Italy and Spain gave samples during acute or convalescent COVID-19. Sources were T cells, B-cell-depleted T cells, or PBMCs; the material itself was cDNA or gDNA.

Authors' methods: Cell counts per sample came from amplifying reference gene primers. Clones were read by immunoSEQ multiplex PCR, and TCRdb kept only the in-frame ones, dropping some. The V and J calls and clone size come from that table; D and trimming were worked out from the DNA. The data hold about 300,000 clones, with around 88% observed a single time. The V and J ends lost 6 bases and 0 bases, in that order; junction bases with no gene match: 8. Germline CDR1 is SGHRS and CDR2 is YFSETQ. This CDR3 comprises 15 residues. The chain is built from TRBV5-1 and TRBJ1-1; 7 bases match TRBD1. This receptor was obtained from a woman in her 30s who had recovered from COVID-19. The material sequenced was peripheral blood. The CDR3 DNA sequence: TGCGCCAGCATCCGGGACAGCAGCATGAACACTGAAGCTTTCTTT. This translates into CASIRDSSMNTEAFF.